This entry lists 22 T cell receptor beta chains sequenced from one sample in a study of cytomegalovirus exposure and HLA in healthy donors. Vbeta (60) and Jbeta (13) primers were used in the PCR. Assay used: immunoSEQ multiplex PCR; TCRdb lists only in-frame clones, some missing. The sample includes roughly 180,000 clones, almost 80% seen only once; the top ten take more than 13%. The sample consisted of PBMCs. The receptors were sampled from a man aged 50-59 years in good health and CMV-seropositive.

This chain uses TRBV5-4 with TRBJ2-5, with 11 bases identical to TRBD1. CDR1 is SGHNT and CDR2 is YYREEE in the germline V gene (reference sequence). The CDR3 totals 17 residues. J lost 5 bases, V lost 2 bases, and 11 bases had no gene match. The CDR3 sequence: CASSFGGTGGARETQYF. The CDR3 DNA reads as TGTGCCAGCAGCTTTGGAGGGACAGGGGGGGCCAGGGAGACCCAGTACTTC.

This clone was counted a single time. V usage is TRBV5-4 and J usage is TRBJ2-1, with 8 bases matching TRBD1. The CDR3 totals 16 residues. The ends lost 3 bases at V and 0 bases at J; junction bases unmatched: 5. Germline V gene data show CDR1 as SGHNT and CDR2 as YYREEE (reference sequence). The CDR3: CASSSYRGSSYNEQFF. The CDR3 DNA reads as TGTGCCAGCAGCTCCTACAGGGGGAGCTCCTACAATGAGCAGTTCTTC.

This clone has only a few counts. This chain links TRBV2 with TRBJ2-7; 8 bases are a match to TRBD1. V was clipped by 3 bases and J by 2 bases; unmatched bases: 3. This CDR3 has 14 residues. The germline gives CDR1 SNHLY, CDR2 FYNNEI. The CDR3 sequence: CASSDWTGTYEQYF. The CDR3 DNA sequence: TGTGCCAGCAGTGATTGGACAGGGACCTACGAGCAGTACTTC.

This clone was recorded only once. In DNA, the CDR3 is TGTGCCAGCAGCCGTATACCGGGACAGGGATACTACGAGCAGTACTTC. Translating gives CASSRIPGQGYYEQYF. The genes are TRBV7-2 and TRBJ2-7, with 9 bases identical to TRBD1. Germline assignment: CDR1 SGHTA and CDR2 FQGNSA. V shed 5 bases, J shed 3 bases, and the junction held 11 bases outside the gene matches. This CDR3 is 16 amino acids long.

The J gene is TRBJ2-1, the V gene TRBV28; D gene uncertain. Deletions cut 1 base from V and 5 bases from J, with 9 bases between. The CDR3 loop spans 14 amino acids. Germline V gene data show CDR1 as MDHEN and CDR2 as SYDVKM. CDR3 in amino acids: CASSLLPRNNEQFF. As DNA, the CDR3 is TGTGCCAGCAGTTTATTACCGAGGAACAATGAGCAGTTCTTC.

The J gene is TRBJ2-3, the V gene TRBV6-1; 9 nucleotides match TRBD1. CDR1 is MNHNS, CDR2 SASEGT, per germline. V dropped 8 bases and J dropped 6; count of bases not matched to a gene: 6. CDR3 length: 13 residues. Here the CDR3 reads CASLQGAADTQYF. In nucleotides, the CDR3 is TGTGCCAGCTTACAGGGGGCGGCTGATACGCAGTATTTT.

Here the CDR3 reads CVRSFKPGFTYEQYV. CDR3 DNA sequence: TGTGTCAGAAGCTTTAAACCGGGATTTACCTACGAGCAGTACGTC. This sequence joins TRBV7-5 and TRBJ2-7; TRBD2, the table's D call, lacks a check against the DNA. TRBV7-5 is marked as a pseudogene. CDR3 length: 15 residues.

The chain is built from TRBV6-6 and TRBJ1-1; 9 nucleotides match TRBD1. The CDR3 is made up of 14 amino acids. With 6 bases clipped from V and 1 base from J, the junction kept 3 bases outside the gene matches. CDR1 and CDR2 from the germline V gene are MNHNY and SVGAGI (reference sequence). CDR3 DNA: TGTGCCAGCAGGCCACAGGGGGCGAACACTGAAGCTTTCTTT. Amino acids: CASRPQGANTEAFF.

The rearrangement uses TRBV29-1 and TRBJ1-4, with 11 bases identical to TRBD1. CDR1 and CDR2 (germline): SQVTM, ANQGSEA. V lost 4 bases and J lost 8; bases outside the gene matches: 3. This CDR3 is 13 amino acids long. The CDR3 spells CSVAWTGGEKLFF. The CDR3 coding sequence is TGCAGCGTTGCCTGGACAGGGGGCGAAAAACTGTTTTTT.

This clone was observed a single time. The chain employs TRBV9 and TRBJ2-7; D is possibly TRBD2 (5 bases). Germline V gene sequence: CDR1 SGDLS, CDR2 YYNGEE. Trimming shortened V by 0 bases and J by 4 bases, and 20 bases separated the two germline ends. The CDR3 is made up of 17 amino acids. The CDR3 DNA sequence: TGTGCCAGCAGCGTAGTAGTCCGGGATGTTCAGGATTACGAGCAGTACGTC. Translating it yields CASSVVVRDVQDYEQYV.

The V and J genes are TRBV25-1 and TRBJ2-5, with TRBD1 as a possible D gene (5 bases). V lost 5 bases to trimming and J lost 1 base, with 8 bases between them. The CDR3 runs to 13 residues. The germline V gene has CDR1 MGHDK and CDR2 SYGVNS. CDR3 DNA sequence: TGTGCCAGCAGTCCAGGGTTCCAAGAGACCCAGTACTTC. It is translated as CASSPGFQETQYF.

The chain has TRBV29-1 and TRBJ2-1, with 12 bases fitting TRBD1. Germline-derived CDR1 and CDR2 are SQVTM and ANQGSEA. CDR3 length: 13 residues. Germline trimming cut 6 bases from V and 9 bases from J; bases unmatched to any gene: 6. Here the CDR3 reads CSVPGQGASEQFF. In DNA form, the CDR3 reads TGCAGCGTGCCGGGACAGGGGGCTAGTGAGCAGTTCTTC.

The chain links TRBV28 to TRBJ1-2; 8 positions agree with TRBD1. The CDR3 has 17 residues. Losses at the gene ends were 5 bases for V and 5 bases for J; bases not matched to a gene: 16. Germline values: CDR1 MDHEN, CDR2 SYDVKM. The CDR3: CASSPGTGLYFSYGYTF. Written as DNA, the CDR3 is TGTGCCAGCAGTCCCGGGACAGGACTTTATTTTTCATATGGCTACACCTTC.

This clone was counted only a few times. The CDR3 region has the DNA TGCGCCAGCAGCCAAGAAACAGCCTCAACTAATGAAAAACTGTTTTTT. Protein product: CASSQETASTNEKLFF. The chain joins TRBV4-1 to TRBJ1-4; D remains ambiguous. CDR1 MGHRA and CDR2 YSYEKL come from the germline V gene. CDR3 length: 16 residues. Trimming removed 0 bases from V and 0 bases from J, with 8 bases in between.

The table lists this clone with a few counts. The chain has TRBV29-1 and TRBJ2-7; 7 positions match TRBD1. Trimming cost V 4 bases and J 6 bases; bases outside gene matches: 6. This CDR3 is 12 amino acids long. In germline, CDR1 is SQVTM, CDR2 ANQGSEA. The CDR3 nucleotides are TGCAGCGTTGGGAAACAGGGGAGCGAGCAGTACTTC. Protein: CSVGKQGSEQYF.

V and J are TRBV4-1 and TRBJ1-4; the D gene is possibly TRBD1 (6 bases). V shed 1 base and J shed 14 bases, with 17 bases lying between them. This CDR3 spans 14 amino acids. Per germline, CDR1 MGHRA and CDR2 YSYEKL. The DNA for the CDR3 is TGCGCCAGCAGCCAAGTACGAAGCACAGGGTTGCTGTTTTTT. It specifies CASSQVRSTGLLFF.

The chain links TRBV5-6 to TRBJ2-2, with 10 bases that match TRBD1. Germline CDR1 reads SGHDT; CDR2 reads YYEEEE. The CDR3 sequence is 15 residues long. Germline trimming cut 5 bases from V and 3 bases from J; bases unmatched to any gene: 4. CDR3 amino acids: CASSLGTGDTGELFF. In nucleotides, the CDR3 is TGTGCCAGCAGTCTCGGGACAGGGGACACCGGGGAGCTGTTTTTT. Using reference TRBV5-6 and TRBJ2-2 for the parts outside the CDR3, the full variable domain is DAGVTQSPTHLIKTRGQQVTLRCSPKSGHDTVSWYQQALGQGPQFIFQYYEEEERQRGNFPDRFSGHQFPNYSSELNVNALLLGDSALYLCASSLGTGDTGELFFGEGSRLTVL.

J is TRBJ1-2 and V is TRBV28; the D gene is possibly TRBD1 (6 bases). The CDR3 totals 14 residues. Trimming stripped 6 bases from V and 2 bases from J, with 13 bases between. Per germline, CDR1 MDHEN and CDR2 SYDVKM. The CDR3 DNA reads TGTGCCAGCAGCCCGGGACACTCAAACTATGGCTACACCTTC. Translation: CASSPGHSNYGYTF.

In DNA form, the CDR3 reads TGCGCCAGCAGTCATATAAGGTCCCCCCTGGGCAATGAAAAACTGTTTTTT. Translation gives CASSHIRSPLGNEKLFF. The rearrangement joins TRBV23-1 to TRBJ1-4; unclear D gene. TRBV23-1 is an ORF for which the function is uncertain. Trimming shortened V by 3 bases and J by 5 bases, and 19 bases separated the two germline ends. This CDR3 comprises 17 residues.

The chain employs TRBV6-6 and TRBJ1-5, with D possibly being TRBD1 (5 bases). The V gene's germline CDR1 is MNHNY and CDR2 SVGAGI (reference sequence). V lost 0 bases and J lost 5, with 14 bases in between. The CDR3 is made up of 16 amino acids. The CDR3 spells CASSYSSGGLDQPQHF. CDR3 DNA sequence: TGTGCCAGCAGTTACTCCTCGGGGGGTTTGGATCAGCCCCAGCATTTT.

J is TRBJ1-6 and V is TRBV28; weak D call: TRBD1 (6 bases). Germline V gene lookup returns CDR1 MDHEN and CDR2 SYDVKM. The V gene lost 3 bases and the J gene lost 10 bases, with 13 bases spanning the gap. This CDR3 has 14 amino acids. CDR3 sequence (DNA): TGTGCCAGCAGTTTCGGCAGGGGCGGCTCACCCCTCCACTTT. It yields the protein CASSFGRGGSPLHF.

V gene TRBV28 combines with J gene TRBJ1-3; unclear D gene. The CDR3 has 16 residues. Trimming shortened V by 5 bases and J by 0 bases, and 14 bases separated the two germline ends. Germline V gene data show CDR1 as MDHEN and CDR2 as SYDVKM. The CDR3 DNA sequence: TGTGCCAGCAGTACCACCCAGGCTCCCTCTGGAAACACCATATATTTT. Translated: CASSTTQAPSGNTIYF.